This T cell receptor (beta chain) was identified in a study of T-cell memory formation after mild COVID-19. Study-wide background: Most TCR clusters belonged to a single donor.

This clonotype has just a few counts. Its specificity is unknown. Trimming took 1 base from V and 0 from J, leaving 8 bases between them. Germline V gene lookup returns CDR1 DFQATT and CDR2 SNEGSKA (reference sequence). The CDR3 contains 14 residues. Study results and caveats: The study found balanced CD4/CD8 in clones contracting day 15 to 85 and a CD4+ lean in later expanders. Chiefly within CM and EM were the contracting CD4+ clones; CD8+ ones were within EMRA.

TCRdb recomputed calls from the 5' RACE reads with MiXCR, one row per CDR3 protein. Of 250,000 to 350,000 distinct CDR3 sequences listed, 14% were seen once; the top ten hold roughly a fifth. This chain connects TRBV20-1 to TRBJ2-3; the D is unclear. This receptor was obtained from a man aged 18 to 30 who had mild COVID-19 (a few samples of this study predate the infection). Cell type and time point are not known. The source material was PBMCs or a T cell subset sorted from them (not recorded which). Here the CDR3 reads CSARGQPSTDTQYF. DNA for the CDR3: TGCAGTGCTAGAGGTCAACCTAGCACAGATACGCAGTATTTT.